This entry lists 17 T cell receptor beta chains sequenced from one sample in a study of identical twins. TCRdb re-called the 5' RACE reads with MiXCR, one entry per CDR3 protein. The table shows more than 1.5 million distinct CDR3 sequences, with around 33% occurring only once. The sequenced material came from cord blood. The receptors were gathered from a newborn girl in good health.

This clonotype occurred a few times. This sequence joins TRBV10-3 and TRBJ2-2, with D possibly called TRBD1 or TRBD2 (5 bases each). Germline loops: CDR1 ENHRY, CDR2 SYGVKD. The length of the CDR3 is 14 residues. V was pared by 8 bases and J by 6 bases, with 16 bases between. The CDR3 reads CAIWDGANAGELFF. The CDR3 DNA follows: TGTGCCATCTGGGACGGGGCTAATGCCGGGGAGCTGTTTTTT.

This clonotype has just a few counts. The chain uses TRBV10-1 and TRBJ2-1; 8 bases fit TRBD2. The germline CDR1 and CDR2 sequences are WNHNN and SYGVQD (reference sequence). This CDR3 is 16 amino acids long. V shed 4 bases, J shed 5 bases, and the junction held 10 bases outside the gene matches. CDR3 nucleotide sequence: TGCGCCAGCAGTGGCCGGACTAGCCCCCCTGACAATGAGCAGTTCTTC. This codes for CASSGRTSPPDNEQFF.

The chain links TRBV6-7 to TRBJ2-1; 8 bases fit TRBD2. TRBV6-7 is treated as an ORF (open reading frame) with a function not yet certain. The CDR3 is made up of 18 amino acids. The junction had 7 bases not matched to a gene; V was cut back by 0 bases and J by 0 bases. In nucleotides, the CDR3 is TGTGCCAGCAGTTACTCTCAAGCGGGGGACGGCTCCTACAATGAGCAGTTCTTC. Its translation: CASSYSQAGDGSYNEQFF.

This clonotype was recorded only once. The J gene is TRBJ2-3, the V gene TRBV20-1; tentatively, D is TRBD2 (6 bases). Trimming removed 6 bases at V and 1 base at J, with 17 bases between. The CDR3 has 15 residues. Looked up from germline, CDR1 is DFQATT and CDR2 is SNEGSKA (reference sequence). The CDR3 is CSAEAASAGTDTQYF. The CDR3 DNA follows: TGCAGTGCGGAGGCAGCTAGCGCCGGCACAGATACGCAGTATTTT.

The rearrangement links TRBV5-1 to TRBJ2-7; 10 positions match TRBD1. With V trimmed by 4 bases and J by 2 bases, 6 bases remained unmatched. Germline lookup yields CDR1 SGHRS and CDR2 YFSETQ. The CDR3 runs to 15 residues. The CDR3 sequence is CASSQSGTGAYEQYF. The DNA for the CDR3 is TGCGCCAGCAGCCAATCCGGGACAGGGGCCTACGAGCAGTACTTC.

Turning to this clonotype: The junction departs from germline at one end; a sequencing error may be responsible. The rearrangement links TRBV20-1 to TRBJ2-3; TRBD1 matches 10 bases. This CDR3 region has 15 residues. CDR1 is DFQATT, CDR2 SNEGSKA, per germline (reference sequence). Here the CDR3 DNA reads TGCAGTGCCGTGACCGGGACAGGGGTTACGGATACGCGGTATTTT. Translation gives CSAVTGTGVTDTRYF.

The V and J genes are TRBV27 and TRBJ1-6; D might be TRBD1 (5 bases). There are 15 residues in the CDR3. V lost 3 bases, J lost 7 bases, and 13 bases lay in between. Per germline, CDR1 MNHEY and CDR2 SMNVEV (reference sequence). Here the CDR3 DNA reads TGTGCCAGCAGTTTCCGGGACGGTGGGAATTCACCCCTCCACTTT. Translation: CASSFRDGGNSPLHF.

The genes are TRBV11-2 and TRBJ2-5, with D tentatively TRBD1 or TRBD2 (5 bases each). Trimming pared 0 bases from V and 5 bases from J, leaving 16 bases between. Germline V gene data show CDR1 as SGHAT and CDR2 as FQNNGV. This CDR3 has 16 residues. The chain's CDR3 is CASSLDPPLWGETQYF. For the CDR3, the DNA is TGTGCCAGCAGCTTAGATCCTCCATTGTGGGGGGAGACCCAGTACTTC.

This clonotype was observed many times. The chain uses TRBV25-1 and TRBJ2-7; 7 nucleotides align to TRBD2. The CDR3 contains 15 residues. Looked up from germline, CDR1 is MGHDK and CDR2 is SYGVNS. After removal of 10 bases from V and 1 base from J, the junction contained 13 bases not matched to a gene. DNA of the CDR3: TGTGCCACCCGTCCCTTAGCGGGTAGGTCCTACGAGCAGTACTTC. Translating gives CATRPLAGRSYEQYF.

DNA of the CDR3: TGTGCCAGCAGTGGGTGGGACTTCCAAGAGACCCAGTACTTC. Translated: CASSGWDFQETQYF. The genes are TRBV2 and TRBJ2-5, with D maybe TRBD2 (6 bases). Germline V gives CDR1 SNHLY, CDR2 FYNNEI. The V end was cut by 4 bases, the J end by 1 base, with 10 bases between. The CDR3 is made up of 14 amino acids.

This clonotype turned up a few times. This chain connects TRBV7-2 to TRBJ2-7; 11 nucleotides align to TRBD2. CDR3 length equals 14 residues. The V and J ends lost 5 bases and 4 bases, in that order; junction bases with no gene match: 4. Germline loops: CDR1 SGHTA, CDR2 FQGNSA. CDR3 in amino acids: CASSPTSGVYEQYF. CDR3 bases: TGTGCCAGCAGCCCGACTAGCGGGGTTTACGAGCAGTACTTC.

The V call is TRBV7-2, the J call TRBJ2-4; a weak D match, TRBD2 (5 bases). Germline values: CDR1 SGHTA, CDR2 FQGNSA. The CDR3 loop spans 15 amino acids. The V end lost 1 base, the J end lost 6 bases, and 13 bases lay between the germline ends. The chain's CDR3 is CASSLGLGAGNIQYF. The CDR3, as DNA: TGTGCCAGCAGCTTAGGTTTGGGAGCCGGAAACATTCAGTACTTC.

The chain joins TRBV7-9 to TRBJ2-3, with 9 bases fitting TRBD1. The CDR3 is 15 amino acids. Per the germline V gene, CDR1 is SEHNR and CDR2 is FQNEAQ (reference sequence). Unmatched junction bases numbered 2, after V lost 0 bases and J lost 4 bases. CDR3 sequence: CASSLATGGPDTQYF. CDR3 nucleotides: TGTGCCAGCAGCTTAGCCACAGGGGGCCCAGATACGCAGTATTTT.

This chain links TRBV20-1 with TRBJ2-1; TRBD2 agrees at 9 bases. CDR1 and CDR2 (germline): DFQATT, SNEGSKA (reference sequence). V was pared by 0 bases and J by 0 bases, with 6 bases of the junction left unmatched. This CDR3 has 17 residues. The CDR3 loop is CSARDTKRGVSYNEQFF. Here the CDR3 DNA reads TGCAGTGCTAGAGATACGAAGCGGGGGGTCTCCTACAATGAGCAGTTCTTC.

The rearrangement links TRBV15 to TRBJ2-6; the D is unclear. This CDR3 has 15 residues. With 0 bases removed from V and 2 bases from J, the gap between germline ends came to 5 bases. Germline CDR1 reads LNHNV; CDR2 reads YYDKDF (reference sequence). In DNA, the CDR3 is TGTGCCACCAGCAGAGAGTGGGCTGGGGCCAACGTCCTGACTTTC. Protein product: CATSREWAGANVLTF. Supplemented by reference TRBV15 and TRBJ2-6, the full variable domain reads DAMVIQNPRYQVTQFGKPVTLSCSQTLNHNVMYWYQQKSSQAPKLLFHYYDKDFNNEADTPDNFQSRRPNTSFCFLDIRSPGLGDTAMYLCATSREWAGANVLTFGAGSRLTVL.

The chain combines TRBV12-3 or TRBV12-4 with TRBJ2-4; 7 nucleotides match TRBD1. This CDR3 contains 16 residues. Trimming cost V 7 bases and J 1 base; bases outside gene matches: 10. The CDR3, as DNA: TGTGCCAGCACCTCGATGGACAGGACTGCCAAAAACATTCAGTACTTC. This encodes CASTSMDRTAKNIQYF.

This clonotype was seen only a few times. This chain connects TRBV25-1 to TRBJ2-3, with D perhaps assigned TRBD1 or TRBD2 (5 bases each). The CDR3 is 15 amino acids. Germline V CDR1 and CDR2: MGHDK, SYGVNS. Trimming stripped 2 bases from V and 6 bases from J, with 15 bases between. As DNA, the CDR3 is TGTGCCAGCAGTGAAGCCCGGGGACCTTCGGATACGCAGTATTTT. Residues: CASSEARGPSDTQYF.